The source of this T cell receptor (beta chain) is a study of tumor T cells in aggressive B-cell lymphoma. The CDR3 runs to 14 residues. J was trimmed by 6 bases and V by 6 bases; bases with no gene match: 4. Germline V gene lookup returns CDR1 SGHTA and CDR2 FQGTGA. Repertoires were generated with immunoSEQ multiplex PCR, while TCRdb's copy carries only in-frame clones and drops some. This table has about 9,900 clones, almost 85% appearing once. The clonotype was recovered from an adult with diffuse large B cell lymphoma. This sequence joins TRBV7-3 and TRBJ2-2; 10 bases match TRBD2. Material for sequencing was tumor tissue. The CDR3 loop reads CASSSGLAAGELFF. The CDR3, as DNA: TGTGCCAGCAGTTCCGGACTAGCGGCCGGGGAGCTGTTTTTT.